Below, 6 T cell receptor beta chains from the same sample are listed, as sequenced in a study of T cell responses to AZD1222 COVID-19 vaccine. Sequenced by immunoSEQ multiplex PCR; TCRdb stores in-frame clones only, minus some. The table has roughly 140,000 clones, about 91% seen once; the top ten hold around 3.4%. This specimen was peripheral blood, taken on day 0 of MenACWY control vaccination. The receptors stem from an adult in good health.

This clone was counted between two and nine times. This chain joins TRBV12-5 and TRBJ2-2; TRBD1 might be the D (5 bases). Germline V gene lookup returns CDR1 LGHNT and CDR2 FRNRAP. The CDR3 is 14 residues long. V lost 6 bases and J 4 bases, leaving 12 bases between the germline ends. DNA for the CDR3: TGTGCTAGTGGCCCAGGGTCGGGCACCGGGGAGCTGTTTTTT. It is translated as CASGPGSGTGELFF.

This CDR3 reads CASSQDSGRRSSEQFF. The CDR3 DNA reads as TGCGCCAGCAGCCAAGATAGCGGGAGAAGGTCGAGTGAGCAGTTCTTC. The chain is built from TRBV4-1 and TRBJ2-1, with 9 nucleotides matching TRBD2. Germline lookup yields CDR1 MGHRA and CDR2 YSYEKL. This CDR3 contains 16 residues. V dropped 0 bases and J dropped 9; count of bases not matched to a gene: 9.

The gene calls are TRBV11-2 and TRBJ1-5, with D unclear. CDR3 length: 13 amino acids. Between the trimmed V and J ends, which lost 1 base and 1 base, there was a span of 2 bases. Germline V gene sequence: CDR1 SGHAT, CDR2 FQNNGV. The CDR3 region is CASSLGSNQPQHF. CDR3 nucleotide sequence: TGTGCCAGCAGCTTAGGAAGCAATCAGCCCCAGCATTTT.

This chain connects TRBV4-3 to TRBJ2-1, with a weak D call TRBD1 (5 bases). Between the trimmed V and J ends, which lost 4 bases and 1 base, there was a span of 11 bases. The CDR3 is 15 amino acids. CDR1 LGHNA and CDR2 YSLEER come from the germline V gene. CDR3 in amino acids: CASSRRVRSYNEQFF. The CDR3 coding sequence is TGCGCCAGCAGCCGCAGGGTTCGATCCTACAATGAGCAGTTCTTC.

V gene TRBV30 combines with J gene TRBJ1-2, with 7 bases lining up with TRBD1. Germline loops: CDR1 GTSNPN, CDR2 SVGIG (reference sequence). V shed 5 bases and J 9 bases; nucleotides not matched to a gene: 12. This CDR3 spans 13 amino acids. CDR3 loop: CAWFPTGTRRYTF. CDR3 DNA sequence: TGTGCCTGGTTCCCGACAGGGACTAGGCGCTACACCTTC.

V and J are TRBV6-1 and TRBJ2-1; tentative D call: TRBD2 (6 bases). V lost 3 bases to trimming and J lost 2 bases, with 17 bases between them. CDR1 and CDR2 (germline): MNHNS, SASEGT. CDR3 length: 17 amino acids. CDR3 DNA: TGTGCCAGCAGTGACCCTCACTGGAGCGGGCCCTACAATGAGCAGTTCTTC. Translation gives CASSDPHWSGPYNEQFF.